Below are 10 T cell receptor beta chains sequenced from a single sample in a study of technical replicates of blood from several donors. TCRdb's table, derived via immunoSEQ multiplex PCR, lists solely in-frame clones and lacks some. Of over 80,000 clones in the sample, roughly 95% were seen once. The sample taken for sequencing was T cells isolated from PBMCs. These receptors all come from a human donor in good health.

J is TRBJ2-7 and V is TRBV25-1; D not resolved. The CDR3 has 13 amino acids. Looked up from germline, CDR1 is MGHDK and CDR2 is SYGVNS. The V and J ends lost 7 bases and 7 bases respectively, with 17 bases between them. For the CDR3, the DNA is TGTGCCAGCATCTATGAGGCCTTGGGTGAGCAGTACTTC. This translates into CASIYEALGEQYF.

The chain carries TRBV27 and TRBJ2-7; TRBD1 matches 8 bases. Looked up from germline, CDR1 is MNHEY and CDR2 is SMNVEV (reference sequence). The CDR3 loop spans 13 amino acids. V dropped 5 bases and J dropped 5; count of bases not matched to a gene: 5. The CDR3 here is CASSNRGNHEQYF. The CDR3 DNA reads TGTGCCAGCAGTAACAGGGGGAACCACGAGCAGTACTTC.

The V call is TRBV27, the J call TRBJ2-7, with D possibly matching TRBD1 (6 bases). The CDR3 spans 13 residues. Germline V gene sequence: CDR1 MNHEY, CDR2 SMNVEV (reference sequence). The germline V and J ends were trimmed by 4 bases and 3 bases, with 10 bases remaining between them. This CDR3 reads CASSSGQHYEQYF. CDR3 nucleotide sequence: TGTGCCAGCAGTTCCGGACAGCACTACGAGCAGTACTTC.

The CDR3 region has the DNA TGTGCCAGCAGCTTAGATCTAGATCCTCGGGGATCCTACGAGCAGTACTTC. It specifies CASSLDLDPRGSYEQYF. This chain uses TRBV11-3 with TRBJ2-7, with D possibly TRBD2 on 5 matching bases. The CDR3 is 17 amino acids. V shed 0 bases and J shed 1 base, with 16 bases lying between them. Germline V lookup: CDR1 SGHNT, CDR2 YENEEA.

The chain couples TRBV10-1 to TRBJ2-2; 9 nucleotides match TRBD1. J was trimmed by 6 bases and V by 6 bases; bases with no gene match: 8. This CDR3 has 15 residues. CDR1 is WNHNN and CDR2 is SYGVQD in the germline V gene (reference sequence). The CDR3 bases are TGCGCCAGCAGCCTCACAGGGGGCGCGTCCGGGGAGCTGTTTTTT. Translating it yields CASSLTGGASGELFF.

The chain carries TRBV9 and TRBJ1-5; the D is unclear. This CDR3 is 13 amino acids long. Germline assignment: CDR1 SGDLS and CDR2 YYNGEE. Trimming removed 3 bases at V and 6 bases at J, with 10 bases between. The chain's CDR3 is CASSDEGSQPQHF. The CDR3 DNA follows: TGTGCCAGCAGCGATGAGGGCAGTCAGCCCCAGCATTTT. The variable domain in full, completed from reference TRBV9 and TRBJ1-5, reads DSGVTQTPKHLITATGQRVTLRCSPRSGDLSVYWYQQSLDQGLQFLIQYYNGEERAKGNILERFSAQQFPDLHSELNLSSLELGDSALYFCASSDEGSQPQHFGDGTRLSIL.

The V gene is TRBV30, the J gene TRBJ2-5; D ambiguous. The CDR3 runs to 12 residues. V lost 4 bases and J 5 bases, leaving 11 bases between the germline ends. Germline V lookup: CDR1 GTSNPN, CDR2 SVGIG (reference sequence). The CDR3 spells CAWKGAWETQYF. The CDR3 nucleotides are TGTGCCTGGAAAGGAGCTTGGGAGACCCAGTACTTC.

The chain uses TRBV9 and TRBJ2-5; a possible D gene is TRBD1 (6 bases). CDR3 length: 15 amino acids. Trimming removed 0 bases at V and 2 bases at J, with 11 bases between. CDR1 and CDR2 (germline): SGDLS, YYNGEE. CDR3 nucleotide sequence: TGTGCCAGCAGCGTAGCCGGGACACAGCAAGAGACCCAGTACTTC. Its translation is CASSVAGTQQETQYF.

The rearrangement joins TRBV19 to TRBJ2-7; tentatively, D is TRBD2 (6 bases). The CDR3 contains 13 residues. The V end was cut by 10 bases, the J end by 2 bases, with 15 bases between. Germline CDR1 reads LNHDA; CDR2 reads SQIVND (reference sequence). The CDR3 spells CATGEVDTYEQYF. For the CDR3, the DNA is TGTGCCACTGGGGAGGTTGACACCTACGAGCAGTACTTC.

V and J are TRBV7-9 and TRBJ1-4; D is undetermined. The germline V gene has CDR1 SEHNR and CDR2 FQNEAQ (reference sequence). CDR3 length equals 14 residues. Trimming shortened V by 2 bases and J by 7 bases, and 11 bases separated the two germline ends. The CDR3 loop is CASSLLLRIEKLFF. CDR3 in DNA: TGTGCCAGCAGCTTATTACTGAGAATTGAAAAACTGTTTTTT. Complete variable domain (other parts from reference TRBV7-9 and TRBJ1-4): DTGVSQNPRHKITKRGQNVTFRCDPISEHNRLYWYRQTLGQGPEFLTYFQNEAQLEKSRLLSDRFSAERPKGSFSTLEIQRTEQGDSAMYLCASSLLLRIEKLFFGSGTQLSVL.